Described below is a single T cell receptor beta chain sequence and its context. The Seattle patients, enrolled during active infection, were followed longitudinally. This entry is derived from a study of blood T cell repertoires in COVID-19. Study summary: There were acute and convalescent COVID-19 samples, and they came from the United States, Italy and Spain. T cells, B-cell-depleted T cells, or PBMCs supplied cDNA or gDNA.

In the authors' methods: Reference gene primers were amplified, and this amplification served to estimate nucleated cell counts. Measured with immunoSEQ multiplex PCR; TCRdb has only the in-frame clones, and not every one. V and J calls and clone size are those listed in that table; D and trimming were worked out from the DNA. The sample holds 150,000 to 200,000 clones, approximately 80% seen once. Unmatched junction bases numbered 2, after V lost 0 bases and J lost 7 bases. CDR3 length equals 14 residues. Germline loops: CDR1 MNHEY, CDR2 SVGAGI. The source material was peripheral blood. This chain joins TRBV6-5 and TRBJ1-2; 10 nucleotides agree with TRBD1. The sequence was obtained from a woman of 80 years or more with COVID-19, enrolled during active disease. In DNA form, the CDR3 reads TGTGCCAGCAGTTACTCCGGGACAGGGGTTGGCTACACCTTC. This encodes CASSYSGTGVGYTF.